Listed below are T cell receptor beta chains from one sample, sequenced in a study of blood T cell repertoires in COVID-19. Repertoires were generated with immunoSEQ multiplex PCR, while TCRdb's copy carries only in-frame clones and drops some. The data hold some 300,000 clones, with approximately 85% observed a single time. The sample was PBMCs or T cells enriched from blood (not recorded which). The origin of the receptors is a woman aged 25 to 39 who had recovered from COVID-19. CDR3s include the opening cysteine and the closing phenylalanine or tryptophan. Fields, in order: J gene, clone size, D gene, V gene, CDR3 protein, CDR3 DNA. D genes are given only for firm matches. Clone size is given for some rows only: seen once, a few or many times, or a class if the clone is expanded.

TRBJ2-7,-,-,TRBV6-6,CASSRRFDRSVILISYEQYF,TGTGCCAGCAGCCGGCGGTTTGACAGGTCGGTGATTCTGATCTCCTACGAGCAGTACTTC
TRBJ1-2,once,TRBD1,TRBV19,CASSMLTGGSYGYTF,TGTGCCAGTAGTATGTTGACAGGGGGTAGCTATGGCTACACCTTC
TRBJ1-5,-,-,TRBV5-5,CASSQSQDPGQPQHF,TGTGCCAGCAGCCAATCACAGGATCCTGGTCAGCCCCAGCATTTT
TRBJ2-1,-,TRBD2,TRBV4-1,CASSFRLAGGLPVF,TGCGCCAGCAGCTTCCGCTTAGCGGGAGGATTGCCGGTCTTC
TRBJ2-1,-,TRBD1,TRBV11-3,CASSLGGTGLNNEQFF,TGTGCCAGCAGCTTAGGGGGGACAGGCCTGAACAATGAGCAGTTCTTC
TRBJ2-1,-,-,TRBV27,CASSWAGFNNEQFF,TGTGCCAGCAGTTGGGCGGGATTCAACAATGAGCAGTTCTTC
TRBJ2-1,-,-,TRBV29-1,CSVVRGGSRPPYNEQFF,TGCAGCGTTGTCAGGGGCGGGAGTCGCCCCCCGTACAATGAGCAGTTCTTC
TRBJ2-3,-,-,TRBV7-3,CASSLKLGATDTQYF,TGTGCCAGCAGCTTAAAGTTGGGGGCCACGGATACGCAGTATTTT
TRBJ2-7,-,TRBD2,TRBV15,CATSRDRRTGLAGGSYEQYF,TGTGCCACCAGCAGAGATCGGAGGACAGGGCTAGCGGGAGGTTCCTACGAGCAGTACTTC
TRBJ1-5,-,-,TRBV5-8,CASSFVLAGNQPQHF,TGTGCCAGCAGCTTCGTTTTGGCAGGGAATCAGCCCCAGCATTTT
TRBJ2-4,-,TRBD2,TRBV27,CASSYSGSAAKNIQYF,TGTGCCAGCAGTTACAGCGGGAGCGCCGCCAAAAACATTCAGTACTTC
TRBJ2-1,-,TRBD2,TRBV4-1,CASSQAAGGYNEQFF,TGCGCCAGCAGCCAAGCAGCGGGAGGCTACAATGAGCAGTTCTTC
TRBJ1-2,-,-,TRBV4-1,CASSQDRDTWTF,TGCGCCAGCAGCCAAGACCGGGACACGTGGACCTTC
TRBJ2-2,-,-,TRBV6-5,CASSYLGGANTGELFF,TGTGCCAGCAGTTACCTGGGAGGCGCGAACACCGGGGAGCTGTTTTTT
TRBJ1-1,-,TRBD1,TRBV5-1,CASSKTGGWVTEAFF,TGCGCCAGCAGCAAAACAGGGGGCTGGGTCACTGAAGCTTTCTTT